The clone carrying this T cell receptor (beta chain) was recorded at least ten times. As for time point: before trial treatment. The treatment that donors received included nivolumab, ipilimumab, aspirin, low-dose cyclophosphamide and low-dose radiotherapy. Eligibility was restricted to patients presenting with advanced solid tumors that lacked tumor-infiltrating lymphocytes. These data belong to a study of low-dose radiotherapy and immunotherapy resistance in tumors. Looking at the study overall: A total of 6.5 Gy was given to Cohort 1 as 0.5 Gy per fraction every 2 weeks. On cycle 1 day 1, patients started four cycles of oral aspirin 300 mg daily.

V gave up 7 bases and J gave up 1 base, with 10 bases separating them. Germline assignment: CDR1 SEHNR and CDR2 FQNEAQ (reference sequence). The CDR3 loop spans 14 amino acids. Primers targeting TRAV and TRBV primed first-strand cDNA, covering alpha and beta chains. With a constant-region primer and a V-primer adapter, TCRs were subjected to 15 to 25 PCR cycles of amplification. TCRdb reprocessed the reads with MiXCR, giving one entry per CDR3 protein. This sample has some 88,000 distinct CDR3 sequences; roughly a tenth occur once, and the top ten carry 0.8% to 1.3%. V gene TRBV7-9 combines with J gene TRBJ2-2; D not certain. The TCR originated in a male donor with prostate cancer. Sequencing used PBMCs, obtained before treatment. The chain's CDR3 is CASTVGENTGELFF. The CDR3, as DNA: TGTGCCAGCACCGTCGGAGAGAACACCGGGGAGCTGTTTTTT.